This TCR beta chain was sequenced for a study of blood T cell repertoires in COVID-19. About the research overall: The samples span acute and convalescent COVID-19 from the United States, Italy and Spain. In each case, the material was cDNA or gDNA derived from T cells, B-cell-depleted T cells, or PBMCs.

In the original processing: From reference gene primer amplification, estimates of nucleated cell counts were derived. Assay used: immunoSEQ multiplex PCR; TCRdb lists only in-frame clones, some missing. D and trimming come from the DNA, and the V and J calls and clone size come from that table. The data show almost 20,000 clones, about 85% seen once. The CDR3 length is 15 residues. From germline, CDR1 is MNHEY and CDR2 SMNVEV (reference sequence). Details on this clone: At one end, the junction sequence differs from germline, possibly due to a read error.

The V call is TRBV27, the J call TRBJ2-1; 11 positions match TRBD1. The specimen sequenced was peripheral blood. The receptor comes from a human donor with active COVID-19. The donor label of this sample is uncertain. For the CDR3, the DNA is TGTGCCAGCACTTTACGGACAGGGGGCTTCAATGAGCAGTTCTTC. Its translation: CASTLRTGGFNEQFF.